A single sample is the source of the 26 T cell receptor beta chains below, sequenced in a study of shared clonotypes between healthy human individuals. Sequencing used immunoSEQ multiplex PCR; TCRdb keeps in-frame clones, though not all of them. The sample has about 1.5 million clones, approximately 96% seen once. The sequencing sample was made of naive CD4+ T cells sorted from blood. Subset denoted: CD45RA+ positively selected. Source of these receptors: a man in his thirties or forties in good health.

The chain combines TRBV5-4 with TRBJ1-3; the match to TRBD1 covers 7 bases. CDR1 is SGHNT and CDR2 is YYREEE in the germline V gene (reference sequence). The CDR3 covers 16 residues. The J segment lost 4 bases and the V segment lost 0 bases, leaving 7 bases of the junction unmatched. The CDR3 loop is CASSLEPTGLGNTIYF. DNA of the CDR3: TGTGCCAGCAGCTTGGAACCGACAGGGCTAGGAAACACCATATATTTT.

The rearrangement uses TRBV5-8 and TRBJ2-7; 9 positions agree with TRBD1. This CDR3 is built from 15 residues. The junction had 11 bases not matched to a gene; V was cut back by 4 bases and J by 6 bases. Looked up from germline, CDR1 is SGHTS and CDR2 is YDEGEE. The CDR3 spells CASSPDRGYLREQYF. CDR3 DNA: TGTGCCAGCAGCCCGGACAGGGGCTACCTACGCGAGCAGTACTTC.

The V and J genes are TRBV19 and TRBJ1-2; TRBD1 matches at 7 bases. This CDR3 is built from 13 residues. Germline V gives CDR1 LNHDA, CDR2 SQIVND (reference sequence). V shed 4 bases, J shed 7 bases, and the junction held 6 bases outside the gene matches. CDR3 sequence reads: CASSTSGTAGYTF. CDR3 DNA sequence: TGTGCCAGTAGTACCTCCGGGACAGCTGGCTACACCTTC. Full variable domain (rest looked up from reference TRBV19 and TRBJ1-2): DGGITQSPKYLFRKEGQNVTLSCEQNLNHDAMYWYRQDPGQGLRLIYYSQIVNDFQKGDIAEGYSVSREKKESFPLTVTSAQKNPTAFYLCASSTSGTAGYTFGSGTRLTVV.

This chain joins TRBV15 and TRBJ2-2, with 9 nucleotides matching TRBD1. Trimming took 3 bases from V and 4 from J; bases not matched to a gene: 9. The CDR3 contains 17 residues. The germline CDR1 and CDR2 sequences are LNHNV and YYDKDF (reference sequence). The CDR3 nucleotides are TGTGCCACCAGCAGTCCGGGACAGGGCCTTTTCACCGGGGAGCTGTTTTTT. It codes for CATSSPGQGLFTGELFF.

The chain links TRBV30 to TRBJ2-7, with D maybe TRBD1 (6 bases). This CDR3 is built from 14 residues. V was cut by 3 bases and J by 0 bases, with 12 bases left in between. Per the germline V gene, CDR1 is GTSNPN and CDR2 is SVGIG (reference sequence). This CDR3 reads CAWRRQDPSYEQYF. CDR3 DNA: TGTGCCTGGAGAAGACAGGATCCCTCCTACGAGCAGTACTTC.

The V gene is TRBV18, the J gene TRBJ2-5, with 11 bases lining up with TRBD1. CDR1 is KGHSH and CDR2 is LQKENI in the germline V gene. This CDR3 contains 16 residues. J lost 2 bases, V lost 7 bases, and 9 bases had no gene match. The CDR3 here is CASFPARDRGQETQYF. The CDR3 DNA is TGTGCCAGCTTCCCCGCCCGGGACAGGGGGCAAGAGACCCAGTACTTC.

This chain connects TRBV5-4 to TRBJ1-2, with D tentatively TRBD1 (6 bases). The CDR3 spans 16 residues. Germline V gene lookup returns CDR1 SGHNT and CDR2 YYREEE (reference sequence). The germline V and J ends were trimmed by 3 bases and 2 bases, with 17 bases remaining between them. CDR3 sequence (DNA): TGTGCCAGCAGCTCCCCATCACAGGGTGCGAACTATGGCTACACCTTC. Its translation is CASSSPSQGANYGYTF.

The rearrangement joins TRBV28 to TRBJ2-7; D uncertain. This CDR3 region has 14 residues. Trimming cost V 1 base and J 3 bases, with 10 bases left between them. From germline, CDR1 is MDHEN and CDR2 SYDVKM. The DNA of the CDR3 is TGTGCCAGCAGTTTATTCCACGGTAACTACGAGCAGTACTTC. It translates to CASSLFHGNYEQYF.

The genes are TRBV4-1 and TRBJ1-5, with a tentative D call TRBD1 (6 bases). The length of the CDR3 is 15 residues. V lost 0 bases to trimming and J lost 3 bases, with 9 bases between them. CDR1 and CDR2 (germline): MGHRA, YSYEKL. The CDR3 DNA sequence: TGCGCCAGCAGCCAAGATTGGACAGACAATCAGCCCCAGCATTTT. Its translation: CASSQDWTDNQPQHF.

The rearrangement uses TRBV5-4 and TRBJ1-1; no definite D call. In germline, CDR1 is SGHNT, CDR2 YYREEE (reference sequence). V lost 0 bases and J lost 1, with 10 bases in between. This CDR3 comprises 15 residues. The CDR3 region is CASSLAAMKNTEAFF. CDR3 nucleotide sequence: TGTGCCAGCAGCTTGGCCGCGATGAAGAACACTGAAGCTTTCTTT.

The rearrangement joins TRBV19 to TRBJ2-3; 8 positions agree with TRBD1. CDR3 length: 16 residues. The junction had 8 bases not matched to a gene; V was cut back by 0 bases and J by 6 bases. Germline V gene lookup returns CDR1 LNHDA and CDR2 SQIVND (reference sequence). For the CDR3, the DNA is TGTGCCAGTAGTATAGAGGACAGGGCGTTGAGGGATACGCAGTATTTT. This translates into CASSIEDRALRDTQYF.

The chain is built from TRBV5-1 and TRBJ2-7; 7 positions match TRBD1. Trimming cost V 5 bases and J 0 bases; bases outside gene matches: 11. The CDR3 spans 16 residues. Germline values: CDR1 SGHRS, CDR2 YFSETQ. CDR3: CASSLIGGRGSYEQYF. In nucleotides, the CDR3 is TGCGCCAGCAGTCTTATAGGGGGCCGGGGCTCCTACGAGCAGTACTTC.

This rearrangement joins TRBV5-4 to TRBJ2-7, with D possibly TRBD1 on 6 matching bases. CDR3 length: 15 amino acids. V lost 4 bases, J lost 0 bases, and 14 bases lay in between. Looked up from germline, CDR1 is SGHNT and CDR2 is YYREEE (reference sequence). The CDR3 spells CASSAQGLGSYEQYF. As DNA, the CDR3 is TGTGCCAGCAGCGCACAGGGATTGGGCTCCTACGAGCAGTACTTC.

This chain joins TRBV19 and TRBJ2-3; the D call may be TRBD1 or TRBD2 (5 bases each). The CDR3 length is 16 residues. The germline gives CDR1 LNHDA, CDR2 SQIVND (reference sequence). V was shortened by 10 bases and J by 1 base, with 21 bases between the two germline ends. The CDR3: CATRDARWAGTDTQYF. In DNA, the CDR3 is TGTGCCACTAGGGACGCTAGGTGGGCTGGCACAGATACGCAGTATTTT.

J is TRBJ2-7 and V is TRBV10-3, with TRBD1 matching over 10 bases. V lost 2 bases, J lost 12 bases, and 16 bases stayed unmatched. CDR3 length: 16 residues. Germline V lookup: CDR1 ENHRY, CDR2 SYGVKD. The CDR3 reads CAISEAATGQGSKLYF. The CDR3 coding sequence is TGTGCCATCAGTGAGGCAGCAACGGGACAGGGGAGCAAGCTGTACTTC.

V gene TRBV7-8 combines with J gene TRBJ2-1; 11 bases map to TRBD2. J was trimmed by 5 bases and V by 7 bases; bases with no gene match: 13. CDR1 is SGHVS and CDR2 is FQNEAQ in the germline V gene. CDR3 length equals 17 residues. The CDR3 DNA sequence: TGTGCCAGCATCCTTGGGACTCTAGCGGGGGGAAACAATGAGCAGTTCTTC. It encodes CASILGTLAGGNNEQFF.

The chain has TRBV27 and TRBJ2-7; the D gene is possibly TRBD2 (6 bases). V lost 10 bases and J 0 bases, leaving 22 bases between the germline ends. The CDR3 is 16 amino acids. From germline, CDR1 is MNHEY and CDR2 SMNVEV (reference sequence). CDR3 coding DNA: TGTGCCACCACAAGGTTCGGGACTCAAAACTCCTACGAGCAGTACTTC. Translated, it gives CATTRFGTQNSYEQYF.

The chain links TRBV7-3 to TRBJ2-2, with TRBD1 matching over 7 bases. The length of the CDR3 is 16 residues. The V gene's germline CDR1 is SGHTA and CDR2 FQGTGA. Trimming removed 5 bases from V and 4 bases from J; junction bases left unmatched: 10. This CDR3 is CASSRNRPGGTGELFF. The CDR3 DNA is TGTGCCAGCAGCCGGAACAGGCCAGGGGGCACCGGGGAGCTGTTTTTT.

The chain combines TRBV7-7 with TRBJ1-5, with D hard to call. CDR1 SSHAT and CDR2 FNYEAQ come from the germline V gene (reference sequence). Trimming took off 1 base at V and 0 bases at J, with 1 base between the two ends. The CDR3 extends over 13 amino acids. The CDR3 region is CASSLDSNQPQHF. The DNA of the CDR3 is TGTGCCAGCAGCTTAGATAGCAATCAGCCCCAGCATTTT.

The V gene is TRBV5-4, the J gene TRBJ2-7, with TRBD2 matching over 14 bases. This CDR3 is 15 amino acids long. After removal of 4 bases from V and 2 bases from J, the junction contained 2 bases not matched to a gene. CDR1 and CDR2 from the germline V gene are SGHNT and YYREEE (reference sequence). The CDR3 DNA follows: TGTGCCAGCAGCGGGACTAGCGGGAGTCCCTACGAGCAGTACTTC. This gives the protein CASSGTSGSPYEQYF.

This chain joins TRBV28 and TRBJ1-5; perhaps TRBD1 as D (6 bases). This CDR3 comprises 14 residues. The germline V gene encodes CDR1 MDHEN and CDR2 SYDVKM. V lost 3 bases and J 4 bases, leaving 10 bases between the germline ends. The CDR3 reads CASSFAGVNQPQHF. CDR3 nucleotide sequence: TGTGCCAGCAGTTTTGCAGGGGTGAATCAGCCCCAGCATTTT.

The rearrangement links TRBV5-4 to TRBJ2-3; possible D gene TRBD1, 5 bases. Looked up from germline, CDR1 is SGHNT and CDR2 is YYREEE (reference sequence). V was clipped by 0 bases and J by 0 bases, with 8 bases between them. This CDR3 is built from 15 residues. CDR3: CASSLEGPSTDTQYF. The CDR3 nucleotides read TGTGCCAGCAGCTTGGAGGGGCCTAGCACAGATACGCAGTATTTT.

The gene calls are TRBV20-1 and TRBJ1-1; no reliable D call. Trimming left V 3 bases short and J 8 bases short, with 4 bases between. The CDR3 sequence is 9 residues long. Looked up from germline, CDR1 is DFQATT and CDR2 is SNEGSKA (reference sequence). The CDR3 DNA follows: TGCAGTGCTAGCCAAGAAGCTTTCTTT. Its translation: CSASQEAFF.

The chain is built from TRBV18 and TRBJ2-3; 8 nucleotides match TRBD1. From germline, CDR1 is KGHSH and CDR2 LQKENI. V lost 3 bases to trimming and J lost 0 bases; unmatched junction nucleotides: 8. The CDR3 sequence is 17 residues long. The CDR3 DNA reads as TGTGCCAGCTCACCGAGGACAGGGAGAGCTAGCACAGATACGCAGTATTTT. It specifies CASSPRTGRASTDTQYF.

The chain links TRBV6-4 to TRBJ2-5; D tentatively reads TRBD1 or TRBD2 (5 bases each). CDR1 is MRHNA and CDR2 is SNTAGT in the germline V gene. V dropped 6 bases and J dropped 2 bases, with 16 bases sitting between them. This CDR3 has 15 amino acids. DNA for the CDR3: TGTGCCAGCAGCCCAGGGAGCGGAACTCAAGAGACCCAGTACTTC. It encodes CASSPGSGTQETQYF.

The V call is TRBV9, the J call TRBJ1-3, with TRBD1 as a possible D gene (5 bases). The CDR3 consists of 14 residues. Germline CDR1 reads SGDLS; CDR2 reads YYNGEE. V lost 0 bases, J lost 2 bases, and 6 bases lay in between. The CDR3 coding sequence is TGTGCCAGCAGCGTAGCAGGGACTGGAAACACCATATATTTT. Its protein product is CASSVAGTGNTIYF. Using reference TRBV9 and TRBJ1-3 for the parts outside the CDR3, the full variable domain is DSGVTQTPKHLITATGQRVTLRCSPRSGDLSVYWYQQSLDQGLQFLIQYYNGEERAKGNILERFSAQQFPDLHSELNLSSLELGDSALYFCASSVAGTGNTIYFGEGSWLTVV.